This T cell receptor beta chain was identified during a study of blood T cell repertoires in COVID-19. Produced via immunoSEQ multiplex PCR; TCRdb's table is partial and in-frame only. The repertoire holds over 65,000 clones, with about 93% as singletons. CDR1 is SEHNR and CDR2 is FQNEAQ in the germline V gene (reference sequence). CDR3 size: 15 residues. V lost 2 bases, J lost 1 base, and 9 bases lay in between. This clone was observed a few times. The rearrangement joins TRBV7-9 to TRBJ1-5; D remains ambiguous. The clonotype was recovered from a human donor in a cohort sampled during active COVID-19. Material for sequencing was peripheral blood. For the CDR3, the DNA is TGTGCCAGCAGCTTACATGGGCAGAGCAATCAGCCCCAGCATTTT. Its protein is CASSLHGQSNQPQHF.